The table lists the clone carrying this TCR beta chain with a count of one. The data are from a study of blood T cell repertoires in COVID-19. About the study: Sites across the United States, Italy and Spain contributed samples from acute and convalescent COVID-19. T cells, B-cell-depleted T cells, or PBMCs provided the cDNA or gDNA that served as material.

Germline V gives CDR1 SGHRS, CDR2 YFSETQ. This CDR3 has 16 residues. Deletions cut 4 bases from V and 5 bases from J, with 20 bases between. The authors' processing: Amplified reference gene primers provided the basis for estimating nucleated cell counts. Clones were read by immunoSEQ multiplex PCR, and TCRdb kept only the in-frame ones, dropping some. V, J and clone size reflect that table, while D and trimming were determined from the DNA. This sample yields 200,000 to 250,000 clones, of which about nine tenths are seen a single time; roughly 4.1% belongs to the top ten. Sequenced: peripheral blood. The rearrangement links TRBV5-1 to TRBJ2-3; the D gene is possibly TRBD2 (6 bases). The clonotype originates from a man in his fifties with acute or convalescent COVID-19. The CDR3 coding sequence is TGCGCCAGCAGCCACGACCGACTAGTCCGTGGAGATACGCAGTATTTT. This sequence encodes CASSHDRLVRGDTQYF.